A single T cell receptor (beta chain) is shown here with its context. An end of the junction does not agree with germline; a read error may underlie this. The sample belongs to a study of type 1 regulatory T cells. The wider study: T-allo10 is an in vitro-generated, Tr1-enriched CD4 T cell product specific for alloantigen.

TCRdb re-derived calls from the reads in MiXCR, one entry per CDR3 protein. The repertoire has about 18,000 distinct CDR3 sequences, about 10% of them found once; the top ten carry 2.5% to 3%. Germline assignment: CDR1 SGHRS and CDR2 YFSETQ. The CDR3 length is 15 residues. Material for sequencing was CD4+ T cells, either the whole sample or a sorted fraction (not recorded which). The TCR sequence derives from a human donor in good health. The rearrangement uses TRBV5-1 and TRBJ2-2, with TRBD2 matching 10 bases. The CDR3 region has the DNA TGCGCCAGCAACGAAGCGGGAGGGAACACCGGGGAGCCGTTTTTT. This gives the protein CASNEAGGNTGEPFF.